This T cell receptor beta chain appears in the sequencing data of a study of CD8 T cells in Susac syndrome. Regarding the study as a whole: The relatively small number of individuals in the TCR sequencing and HLA analysis was acknowledged by the study.

CDR3 size: 14 residues. Germline V gene data show CDR1 as MDHEN and CDR2 as SYDVKM. Deletions cut 7 bases from V and 6 bases from J, with 17 bases between. The RNA input was roughly 0.45 to 1 ug, and it was reverse transcribed with random hexamers. TCRdb analysed the immunoSEQ multiplex PCR reads with MiXCR anew, one entry per CDR3 protein. The data hold some 190,000 distinct CDR3 sequences, with approximately 93% observed a single time. Points on this clonotype: The antigen is unknown.

This chain uses TRBV28 with TRBJ2-3, with D perhaps matching TRBD1 (6 bases). This sequence originates from a human donor in good health. Sample: CD4+ T cells from PBMCs. As DNA, the CDR3 is TGTGCCAGCAATCCGGGTCCTACAGGGGATACGCAGTATTTT. Translated: CASNPGPTGDTQYF.